The 27 T cell receptor beta chains in this list originate from one sample, sequenced in a study of blood T cell repertoires in COVID-19. Profiling relied on immunoSEQ multiplex PCR, and the TCRdb table lists in-frame clones only, not all of them. The sample has 400,000 or so clones, roughly 90% seen once. The sequencing input was peripheral blood. The origin of the receptors is a woman in her thirties or forties with COVID-19, enrolled during active disease.

The chain employs TRBV12-5 and TRBJ2-5; 7 bases fit TRBD1. The CDR3 has 16 residues. The J segment lost 1 base and the V segment lost 6 bases, leaving 11 bases of the junction unmatched. Looked up from germline, CDR1 is LGHNT and CDR2 is FRNRAP. The CDR3: CASGPGTAAFQETQYF. CDR3 bases: TGTGCTAGTGGCCCAGGGACAGCGGCCTTCCAAGAGACCCAGTACTTC.

The chain is built from TRBV2 and TRBJ2-7; TRBD1 aligns across 11 bases. The CDR3 length is 15 residues. Germline assignment: CDR1 SNHLY and CDR2 FYNNEI. The V gene end was trimmed by 4 bases and the J gene end by 3 bases; junction bases not matched to a gene: 5. CDR3 region: CASSVTGTGGYEQYF. CDR3 in DNA: TGTGCCAGCAGTGTCACCGGGACAGGGGGCTACGAGCAGTACTTC.

The rearrangement joins TRBV27 to TRBJ1-2; TRBD1 agrees at 9 bases. Germline V gives CDR1 MNHEY, CDR2 SMNVEV (reference sequence). J lost 8 bases, V lost 2 bases, and 6 bases had no gene match. This CDR3 region has 14 residues. The CDR3 DNA reads TGTGCCAGCAGTTTAAGTACAGGGGGCCAAGGCTACACCTTC. This sequence encodes CASSLSTGGQGYTF.

The chain employs TRBV6-1 and TRBJ1-2, with D possibly TRBD1 on 6 matching bases. Trimming left V 0 bases short and J 5 bases short, with 13 bases between. Germline V gene data show CDR1 as MNHNS and CDR2 as SASEGT. The CDR3 consists of 15 residues. The CDR3: CASSEAPRQAYGYTF. CDR3 nucleotides: TGTGCCAGCAGTGAAGCTCCGAGACAGGCGTATGGCTACACCTTC.

The chain combines TRBV7-8 with TRBJ2-7; D is unresolved. V dropped 4 bases and J dropped 2 bases, with 12 bases sitting between them. The germline V gene encodes CDR1 SGHVS and CDR2 FQNEAQ. The CDR3 runs 14 residues. The CDR3 reads CASSSTAGAYEQYF. The DNA of the CDR3 is TGTGCCAGCAGCTCCACGGCCGGAGCCTACGAGCAGTACTTC. The full variable domain, rest sourced from reference TRBV7-8 and TRBJ2-7, is GAGVSQSPRYKVAKRGQDVALRCDPISGHVSLFWYQQALGQGPEFLTYFQNEAQLDKSGLPSDRFFAERPEGSVSTLKIQRTQQEDSAVYLCASSSTAGAYEQYFGPGTRLTVT.

The rearrangement joins TRBV7-2 to TRBJ2-7; 12 positions match TRBD2. Germline CDR1 reads SGHTA; CDR2 reads FQGNSA. The V and J ends lost 5 bases and 0 bases, in that order; junction bases with no gene match: 11. CDR3 size: 18 residues. CDR3 DNA: TGTGCCAGCAGCCTCAAGGGGACTAGCGGGCCGAGCTCCTACGAGCAGTACTTC. Protein product: CASSLKGTSGPSSYEQYF.

The CDR3: CATSGTQGRNEQFF. The CDR3 DNA follows: TGTGCCACCAGTGGGACCCAGGGGCGGAATGAGCAGTTCTTC. The chain uses TRBV24-1 and TRBJ2-1; D might be TRBD1 (6 bases). Germline CDR1 reads KGHDR; CDR2 reads SFDVKD. V gave up 5 bases and J gave up 7 bases, with 14 bases separating them. This CDR3 is built from 14 residues.

The rearrangement joins TRBV5-5 to TRBJ1-1; 7 positions agree with TRBD1. Germline CDR1 is SGHKS and CDR2 is YYEKEE (reference sequence). This CDR3 has 14 residues. The trim removed 2 bases at V and 1 base at J, leaving 2 bases unmatched. The CDR3, as DNA: TGTGCCAGCAGCTTCAGGGGGAAGAACACTGAAGCTTTCTTT. It yields the protein CASSFRGKNTEAFF. Using reference TRBV5-5 and TRBJ1-1 for the parts outside the CDR3, the full variable domain is DAGVTQSPTHLIKTRGQQVTLRCSPISGHKSVSWYQQVLGQGPQFIFQYYEKEERGRGNFPDRFSARQFPNYSSELNVNALLLGDSALYLCASSFRGKNTEAFFGQGTRLTVV.

This clone appeared many times. The V gene is TRBV7-9, the J gene TRBJ1-5; D call uncertain. The germline V gene encodes CDR1 SEHNR and CDR2 FQNEAQ (reference sequence). The CDR3 loop spans 14 amino acids. Trimming left V 4 bases short and J 2 bases short, with 9 bases between. CDR3 sequence: CASSWEGGNQPQHF. The CDR3 nucleotides are TGTGCCAGCAGCTGGGAGGGAGGCAATCAGCCCCAGCATTTT.

This chain joins TRBV7-8 and TRBJ1-1; D is uncertain. Per germline, CDR1 SGHVS and CDR2 FQNEAQ. The ends were cut back, 0 bases at V and 0 bases at J, with 8 bases in the middle. The CDR3 extends over 15 amino acids. DNA of the CDR3: TGTGCCAGCAGCTTAGCATTACAGTTGAACACTGAAGCTTTCTTT. It translates to CASSLALQLNTEAFF.

This rearrangement joins TRBV3-1 (or the pseudogene TRBV3-2) to TRBJ1-2; TRBD1 might be the D (5 bases). Per germline, CDR1 LGHDT and CDR2 YNNKEL (reference sequence). V shed 0 bases and J shed 12 bases, with 14 bases lying between them. CDR3 length equals 13 residues. The CDR3 DNA reads as TGTGCCAGCAGCCAAGACCGTGGGGGAGGGAACACCTTC. Protein sequence: CASSQDRGGGNTF.

The count of this clone is one. The chain employs TRBV18 and TRBJ1-2; no definite D call. Trimming stripped 6 bases from V and 4 bases from J, with 18 bases between. The CDR3 is 15 amino acids. CDR1 and CDR2 from the germline V gene are KGHSH and LQKENI. The CDR3 coding sequence is TGTGCCAGCTCCCCCTCGGCAGGTAGCGGCTATGGCTACACCTTC. Its translation: CASSPSAGSGYGYTF.

This rearrangement joins TRBV11-2 to TRBJ2-3; D may be TRBD2 (5 bases). The V gene's germline CDR1 is SGHAT and CDR2 FQNNGV. The CDR3 sequence is 13 residues long. The V gene lost 11 bases and the J gene lost 6 bases, with 18 bases spanning the gap. The CDR3 spells CAARGPISDTQYF. The DNA for the CDR3 is TGTGCCGCGCGAGGGCCCATTTCCGATACGCAGTATTTT.

This clone has a single count. The chain is built from TRBV29-1 and TRBJ1-3; possibly TRBD1 for D (5 bases). CDR1 is SQVTM, CDR2 ANQGSEA, per germline. This CDR3 region has 15 residues. V shed 3 bases and J shed 0 bases, with 12 bases lying between them. CDR3 sequence (DNA): TGCAGCGTTGAGAGGCAGGGTAACTCTGGAAACACCATATATTTT. The encoded protein is CSVERQGNSGNTIYF.

DNA for the CDR3: TGTGCCATCAGTGAGTCACCACAGTACTACGAGCAGTACTTC. Its protein is CAISESPQYYEQYF. This chain joins TRBV10-3 and TRBJ2-7; D gene unclear. CDR3 length: 14 amino acids. Trimming pared 0 bases from V and 3 bases from J, leaving 9 bases between. CDR1 ENHRY and CDR2 SYGVKD come from the germline V gene.

The genes are TRBV9 and TRBJ1-5; D gene uncertain. CDR3 size: 15 residues. Trimming shortened V by 0 bases and J by 4 bases, and 11 bases separated the two germline ends. Germline assignment: CDR1 SGDLS and CDR2 YYNGEE. Here the CDR3 DNA reads TGTGCCAGCAGCGTAGATCCCAGGATTAATCAGCCCCAGCATTTT. Translating it yields CASSVDPRINQPQHF. Full variable domain (rest looked up from reference TRBV9 and TRBJ1-5): DSGVTQTPKHLITATGQRVTLRCSPRSGDLSVYWYQQSLDQGLQFLIQYYNGEERAKGNILERFSAQQFPDLHSELNLSSLELGDSALYFCASSVDPRINQPQHFGDGTRLSIL.

The V and J genes are TRBV6-6 and TRBJ1-1; D is possibly TRBD1 (6 bases). The ends were cut back, 5 bases at V and 0 bases at J, with 13 bases in the middle. The CDR3 has 15 amino acids. CDR1 is MNHNY and CDR2 is SVGAGI in the germline V gene (reference sequence). The CDR3 bases are TGTGCCAGCAGTGACCAAGGGACAATGAACACTGAAGCTTTCTTT. Amino acids: CASSDQGTMNTEAFF.

The rearrangement links TRBV9 to TRBJ1-1, with a weak D call TRBD1 (5 bases). Looked up from germline, CDR1 is SGDLS and CDR2 is YYNGEE. The CDR3 consists of 14 residues. V lost 3 bases, J lost 3 bases, and 12 bases lay in between. CDR3 DNA: TGTGCCAGCAGCGAGATTACAGGATACACTGAAGCTTTCTTT. Its translation is CASSEITGYTEAFF.

This chain links TRBV6-5 with TRBJ1-6, with D possibly being TRBD1 (6 bases). The CDR3 contains 13 residues. Germline V gene lookup returns CDR1 MNHEY and CDR2 SVGAGI. Trimming removed 5 bases from V and 11 bases from J, with 13 bases in between. The CDR3 DNA is TGTGCCAGCAGTACGGACAGTTCAGCACCCCTCCACTTT. This codes for CASSTDSSAPLHF.

This clone came up once. This chain connects TRBV27 to TRBJ1-2; D is possibly TRBD1 (6 bases). The CDR3 contains 13 residues. Germline V gene data show CDR1 as MNHEY and CDR2 as SMNVEV (reference sequence). Trimming took off 2 bases at V and 8 bases at J, with 12 bases between the two ends. The CDR3 protein is CASSLQGSKGYTF. In nucleotides, the CDR3 is TGTGCCAGCAGTTTACAGGGGTCGAAGGGCTACACCTTC.

The J gene is TRBJ1-5, the V gene TRBV27; D ambiguous. There are 15 residues in the CDR3. The germline V gene encodes CDR1 MNHEY and CDR2 SMNVEV (reference sequence). V lost 7 bases to trimming and J lost 3 bases, with 16 bases between them. The CDR3 DNA reads TGTGCCAGCACCCGTAGCGGGCAGTTCAATCAGCCCCAGCATTTT. Translation: CASTRSGQFNQPQHF.

The chain links TRBV4-2 to TRBJ1-2, with 9 bases lining up with TRBD1. V was clipped by 1 base and J by 7 bases; unmatched bases: 4. The length of the CDR3 is 14 residues. In germline, CDR1 is LGHNA, CDR2 YNFKEQ. The CDR3, as DNA: TGTGCCAGCAGCCAAGGGGGACAGGGTGGTGGCTACACCTTC. Protein product: CASSQGGQGGGYTF.

This clone turned up a few times. The CDR3 protein is CASSLAQGAGGYTF. CDR3 DNA: TGCGCCAGCAGCCTCGCCCAGGGGGCAGGGGGCTACACCTTC. V and J are TRBV4-1 and TRBJ1-2; 8 nucleotides agree with TRBD1. CDR3 length: 14 amino acids. V lost 4 bases, J lost 8 bases, and 9 bases stayed unmatched. Germline CDR1 reads MGHRA; CDR2 reads YSYEKL.

The chain combines TRBV27 with TRBJ2-2, with 8 nucleotides matching TRBD1. The CDR3 spans 15 residues. Germline loops: CDR1 MNHEY, CDR2 SMNVEV (reference sequence). Trimming cost V 5 bases and J 4 bases; bases outside gene matches: 6. CDR3 sequence reads: CASSLGTGLTGELFF. The CDR3 coding sequence is TGTGCCAGCAGTCTTGGGACAGGTCTCACCGGGGAGCTGTTTTTT.

The rearrangement joins TRBV3-1 (or the pseudogene TRBV3-2) to TRBJ2-2; possible D gene TRBD2, 5 bases. This CDR3 is built from 16 residues. The V end lost 5 bases, the J end lost 2 bases, and 15 bases lay between the germline ends. Germline V lookup: CDR1 LGHDT, CDR2 YNNKEL (reference sequence). CDR3 DNA sequence: TGTGCCAGCAGCGCTAAGCACTCGGGAAACACCGGGGAGCTGTTTTTT. Translation: CASSAKHSGNTGELFF.

The CDR3 spells CASSFAGGNTGELFF. The CDR3 coding sequence is TGTGCCAGCAGTTTCGCAGGGGGGAACACCGGGGAGCTGTTTTTT. The gene calls are TRBV6-2 or TRBV6-3 and TRBJ2-2; 7 nucleotides line up with TRBD1. J lost 1 base, V lost 4 bases, and 3 bases had no gene match. CDR1 is MNHEY and CDR2 is SVGEGT in the germline V gene. The CDR3 extends over 15 amino acids.

CDR3 amino acids: CASSLEPGSIYGYTF. The CDR3 DNA reads as TGTGCCAGCAGCTTGGAACCGGGGTCTATATATGGCTACACCTTC. The chain carries TRBV5-4 and TRBJ1-2; D is unresolved. The CDR3 is 15 residues long. Germline-derived CDR1 and CDR2 are SGHNT and YYREEE (reference sequence). The V and J ends lost 0 bases and 5 bases respectively, with 14 bases between them.